Each of the 27 T cell receptor beta chains below was sequenced from the same sample in a study of shared clonotypes between healthy human individuals. Sequencing was performed with immunoSEQ multiplex PCR; in TCRdb, only in-frame clones are kept and a portion is missing. The data hold 400,000 to 600,000 clones, with about 80% observed a single time. The sequencing input was PBMCs. These receptor sequences come from a woman in her forties in good health. Some clones in this sample may be carry-over from other donors' samples.

Only a few counts were recorded for this clone. This chain joins TRBV2 and TRBJ1-2; D possibly corresponds to TRBD1 (6 bases). The CDR3 contains 14 residues. Trimming removed 7 bases from V and 3 bases from J, with 15 bases in between. Germline V gene lookup returns CDR1 SNHLY and CDR2 FYNNEI. This CDR3 is CASTGEGGYYGYTF. The CDR3 region has the DNA TGTGCCAGCACGGGCGAGGGGGGCTACTATGGCTACACCTTC.

The J gene is TRBJ1-3, the V gene TRBV6-1; perhaps TRBD1 as D (6 bases). Looked up from germline, CDR1 is MNHNS and CDR2 is SASEGT. The CDR3 sequence is 17 residues long. V was trimmed by 4 bases and J by 2 bases, leaving 18 bases between them. CDR3 bases: TGTGCCAGCAGTGCGGGGGGCCCAGACAGCGCTGGAAACACCATATATTTT. Protein sequence: CASSAGGPDSAGNTIYF.

This clone was counted a single time. This CDR3 is also generated by other DNA sequences in the sample. The rearrangement links TRBV20-1 to TRBJ2-7; possibly TRBD2 for D (5 bases). The germline V gene has CDR1 DFQATT and CDR2 SNEGSKA (reference sequence). The CDR3 extends over 11 amino acids. The V end lost 2 bases, the J end lost 4 bases, and 6 bases lay between the germline ends. The DNA for the CDR3 is TGCAGTGCTAGACGAGGGTACGAGCAGTACTTC. As protein: CSARRGYEQYF.

V is TRBV4-3 and J is TRBJ1-1; D not resolved. The CDR3 totals 14 residues. Germline CDR1 is LGHNA and CDR2 is YSLEER. V lost 3 bases, J lost 5 bases, and 13 bases lay in between. The CDR3 region is CASSQGHRVTEAFF. CDR3 in DNA: TGCGCCAGCAGCCAGGGTCACAGAGTGACTGAAGCTTTCTTT.

This sequence joins TRBV15 and TRBJ1-5; 8 bases are shared with TRBD1. The germline V gene encodes CDR1 LNHNV and CDR2 YYDKDF (reference sequence). The V and J ends lost 0 bases and 2 bases, in that order; junction bases with no gene match: 6. This CDR3 comprises 17 residues. The CDR3 protein is CATSRDPDRDRNQPQHF. DNA for the CDR3: TGTGCCACCAGCAGAGACCCGGACAGGGATCGCAATCAGCCCCAGCATTTT.

This sequence joins TRBV6-1 and TRBJ2-7; 9 bases align to TRBD2. The CDR3 loop spans 15 amino acids. V was pared by 4 bases and J by 5 bases, with 9 bases of the junction left unmatched. Germline V gives CDR1 MNHNS, CDR2 SASEGT. CDR3 amino acids: CASSASTGTSNEQYF. The CDR3 DNA is TGTGCCAGCAGTGCCTCGACCGGGACTAGCAACGAGCAGTACTTC.

The chain joins TRBV27 to TRBJ2-7; perhaps TRBD2 as D (6 bases). This CDR3 region has 14 residues. Per germline, CDR1 MNHEY and CDR2 SMNVEV (reference sequence). V lost 6 bases, J lost 7 bases, and 19 bases lay in between. The CDR3 here is CASSRGLTSWEQYF. CDR3 bases: TGTGCCAGCAGCCGGGGACTTACGTCGTGGGAGCAGTACTTC.

This clone has only a few counts. The chain uses TRBV5-4 and TRBJ2-7, with 7 positions matching TRBD1. The CDR3 extends over 14 amino acids. V dropped 2 bases and J dropped 0; count of bases not matched to a gene: 2. Germline V gene sequence: CDR1 SGHNT, CDR2 YYREEE (reference sequence). This CDR3 reads CASSFGTDSYEQYF. CDR3 coding DNA: TGTGCCAGCAGCTTTGGGACAGACTCCTACGAGCAGTACTTC.

The genes are TRBV29-1 and TRBJ1-1; 9 bases are shared with TRBD1. CDR1 and CDR2 (germline): SQVTM, ANQGSEA. The J segment lost 4 bases and the V segment lost 1 base, leaving 1 base of the junction unmatched. The CDR3 covers 13 residues. The CDR3 loop reads CSVEGGQGTEAFF. CDR3 nucleotide sequence: TGCAGCGTTGAAGGGGGACAGGGCACTGAAGCTTTCTTT.

This rearrangement joins TRBV7-3 to TRBJ2-5, with a weak D call TRBD2 (5 bases). Between the trimmed V and J ends, which lost 2 bases and 2 bases, there was a span of 15 bases. Looked up from germline, CDR1 is SGHTA and CDR2 is FQGTGA. The CDR3 has 16 amino acids. The CDR3 DNA follows: TGTGCCAGCAGCTTAGGAGGAGGTAGTGGGCAAGAGACCCAGTACTTC. It encodes CASSLGGGSGQETQYF.

J is TRBJ2-5 and V is TRBV28, with 8 positions matching TRBD1. In germline, CDR1 is MDHEN, CDR2 SYDVKM. J was trimmed by 5 bases and V by 7 bases; bases with no gene match: 18. CDR3 length equals 17 residues. CDR3 residues: CASTPRGVGQGGETQYF. The CDR3 coding sequence is TGTGCCAGCACCCCTCGAGGGGTAGGACAGGGCGGGGAGACCCAGTACTTC. Together with reference TRBV28 and TRBJ2-5, the CDR3 gives the full variable domain: DVKVTQSSRYLVKRTGEKVFLECVQDMDHENMFWYRQDPGLGLRLIYFSYDVKMKEKGDIPEGYSVSREKKERFSLILESASTNQTSMYLCASTPRGVGQGGETQYFGPGTRLLVL.

This clone was counted once. The V and J genes are TRBV9 and TRBJ1-4, with a possible D match to TRBD1 (5 bases). Germline CDR1 reads SGDLS; CDR2 reads YYNGEE. This CDR3 comprises 17 residues. Trimming removed 0 bases at V and 2 bases at J, with 14 bases between. The CDR3 coding sequence is TGTGCCAGCAGCGTAGATGCCGGCGGGGCTACTAATGAAAAACTGTTTTTT. This gives the protein CASSVDAGGATNEKLFF.

This clone has more than one count but fewer than ten. The V gene is TRBV14, the J gene TRBJ2-1; no clear D. From germline, CDR1 is SGHDN and CDR2 FVKESK. V was pared by 4 bases and J by 7 bases, with 11 bases between. The CDR3 is 13 residues long. The CDR3: CASSPRIANEQFF. CDR3 nucleotide sequence: TGTGCCAGCAGCCCGCGAATAGCAAATGAGCAGTTCTTC.

This sequence joins TRBV9 and TRBJ1-4; D uncertain. The V end lost 0 bases, the J end lost 5 bases, and 11 bases lay between the germline ends. Germline CDR1 is SGDLS and CDR2 is YYNGEE. This CDR3 has 15 residues. CDR3 region: CASSVGALGNEKLFF. In DNA, the CDR3 is TGTGCCAGCAGCGTAGGGGCGCTTGGGAATGAAAAACTGTTTTTT.

This clone was seen only a few times. Different DNA sequences within this sample yield the same CDR3. V gene TRBV14 combines with J gene TRBJ1-3; D is unclear. V lost 0 bases, J lost 4 bases, and 4 bases lay in between. The CDR3 runs 13 residues. The germline CDR1 and CDR2 sequences are SGHDN and FVKESK. CDR3 nucleotide sequence: TGTGCCAGCAGCCAAGACAGGGGAAACACCATATATTTT. Protein: CASSQDRGNTIYF. The full variable domain, in which reference TRBV14 and TRBJ1-3 provide the parts outside the CDR3, is EAGVTQFPSHSVIEKGQTVTLRCDPISGHDNLYWYRRVMGKEIKFLLHFVKESKQDESGMPNNRFLAERTGGTYSTLKVQPAELEDSGVYFCASSQDRGNTIYFGEGSWLTVV.

The chain is built from TRBV19 and TRBJ2-5, with D perhaps TRBD1 (6 bases). The germline V gene has CDR1 LNHDA and CDR2 SQIVND (reference sequence). V was cut by 2 bases and J by 2 bases, with 12 bases left in between. This CDR3 is built from 15 residues. The CDR3: CASSILAGEQETQYF. CDR3 bases: TGTGCCAGTAGTATACTCGCAGGGGAGCAAGAGACCCAGTACTTC.

This clone was picked up a small number of times. The chain joins TRBV29-1 to TRBJ1-2; D possibly corresponds to TRBD1 (5 bases). Looked up from germline, CDR1 is SQVTM and CDR2 is ANQGSEA. V lost 0 bases to trimming and J lost 8 bases, with 16 bases between them. The CDR3 is 14 amino acids. CDR3 region: CSVEEAGTFNGYTF. CDR3 bases: TGCAGCGTTGAAGAAGCGGGGACTTTTAACGGCTACACCTTC. The whole variable domain, filled in from reference TRBV29-1 and TRBJ1-2, reads SAVISQKPSRDICQRGTSLTIQCQVDSQVTMMFWYRQQPGQSLTLIATANQGSEATYESGFVIDKFPISRPNLTFSTLTVSNMSPEDSSIYLCSVEEAGTFNGYTFGSGTRLTVV.

Remarks on this clone: This specimen includes other DNA sequences encoding the same CDR3. This rearrangement joins TRBV27 to TRBJ2-1; TRBD2 agrees at 13 bases. The CDR3 spans 14 residues. Trimming at V came to 3 bases and at J to 7 bases, leaving 0 bases not matched to a gene. The germline V gene has CDR1 MNHEY and CDR2 SMNVEV (reference sequence). The CDR3 here is CASSLGLAGNEQFF. In DNA, the CDR3 is TGTGCCAGCAGTTTGGGACTAGCGGGGAATGAGCAGTTCTTC.

The count of this clone is one. The chain carries TRBV28 and TRBJ1-1; TRBD1 matches at 11 bases. Germline loops: CDR1 MDHEN, CDR2 SYDVKM. The CDR3 covers 14 residues. Trimming took 1 base from V and 11 from J; bases not matched to a gene: 6. The chain's CDR3 is CASSLSGTGGRAFF. Written as DNA, the CDR3 is TGTGCCAGCAGTTTATCCGGGACAGGGGGAAGGGCTTTCTTT.

CDR3 sequence reads: CASSVPASKGSSGNTIYF. In DNA form, the CDR3 reads TGTGCCAGCAGTGTACCAGCTTCGAAGGGGAGCTCTGGAAACACCATATATTTT. The rearrangement uses TRBV2 and TRBJ1-3; a weak D match, TRBD1 (5 bases). The CDR3 sequence is 18 residues long. CDR1 is SNHLY, CDR2 FYNNEI, per germline. V was pared by 4 bases and J by 0 bases, with 19 bases between.

The V gene is TRBV18, the J gene TRBJ2-1; no clear D. Germline lookup yields CDR1 KGHSH and CDR2 LQKENI. Trimming took 3 bases from V and 8 from J, leaving 11 bases between them. CDR3 length: 13 residues. The CDR3 reads CASSPLQYHEQFF. Here the CDR3 DNA reads TGTGCCAGCTCACCCCTCCAGTACCATGAGCAGTTCTTC.

The chain links TRBV5-3 to TRBJ2-7; 9 bases map to TRBD1. TRBV5-3 is an open reading frame whose function is uncertain. V trimming: 0 bases; J trimming: 7 bases; junction bases outside the gene matches: 20. This CDR3 contains 19 residues. CDR3 nucleotides: TGTGCCAGAAGCTTGGGGTACATGCCTGTAAACAGGGGGCTGGGGGAGCAGTACTTC. Its protein product is CARSLGYMPVNRGLGEQYF.

This clone was picked up one time. This chain connects TRBV27 to TRBJ2-7; tentative D call: TRBD2 (6 bases). The CDR3 loop spans 16 amino acids. The V end lost 0 bases, the J end lost 0 bases, and 12 bases lay between the germline ends. CDR1 is MNHEY, CDR2 SMNVEV, per germline (reference sequence). CDR3 residues: CASSLSGGGASYEQYF. DNA for the CDR3: TGTGCCAGCAGTTTATCGGGTGGCGGGGCCTCCTACGAGCAGTACTTC.

This chain connects TRBV27 to TRBJ2-1; 9 bases fit TRBD2. The CDR3 consists of 16 residues. Germline CDR1 MNHEY, CDR2 SMNVEV (reference sequence). The V segment lost 5 bases and the J segment 2 bases; nucleotides outside the gene matches: 7. CDR3 sequence reads: CASSLRLAGTYNEQFF. CDR3 DNA sequence: TGTGCCAGCAGTCTCCGGCTAGCGGGAACCTACAATGAGCAGTTCTTC.

The chain employs TRBV18 and TRBJ2-2; perhaps TRBD1 as D (6 bases). This CDR3 has 16 residues. Germline CDR1 and CDR2: KGHSH and LQKENI. The V end was cut by 0 bases, the J end by 5 bases, with 13 bases between. CDR3: CASSPPSTGQTGELFF. The CDR3 nucleotides are TGTGCCAGCTCACCACCGAGTACAGGGCAGACCGGGGAGCTGTTTTTT.

The genes are TRBV7-9 and TRBJ2-1; possibly TRBD1 for D (6 bases). Germline V gives CDR1 SEHNR, CDR2 FQNEAQ (reference sequence). V dropped 3 bases and J dropped 8 bases, with 20 bases sitting between them. The CDR3 has 16 residues. This chain's CDR3 is CASSLTGRGREDEQFF. CDR3 sequence (DNA): TGTGCCAGCAGCTTGACGGGCAGGGGTCGTGAGGATGAGCAGTTCTTC.

This chain connects TRBV27 to TRBJ1-5; D remains unclear. The CDR3 contains 18 residues. V shed 6 bases and J shed 4 bases, with 25 bases lying between them. Per germline, CDR1 MNHEY and CDR2 SMNVEV (reference sequence). Here the CDR3 reads CASSPTVRPLTFNQPQHF. CDR3 coding DNA: TGTGCCAGCAGCCCCACCGTCCGGCCGCTCACTTTTAATCAGCCCCAGCATTTT.